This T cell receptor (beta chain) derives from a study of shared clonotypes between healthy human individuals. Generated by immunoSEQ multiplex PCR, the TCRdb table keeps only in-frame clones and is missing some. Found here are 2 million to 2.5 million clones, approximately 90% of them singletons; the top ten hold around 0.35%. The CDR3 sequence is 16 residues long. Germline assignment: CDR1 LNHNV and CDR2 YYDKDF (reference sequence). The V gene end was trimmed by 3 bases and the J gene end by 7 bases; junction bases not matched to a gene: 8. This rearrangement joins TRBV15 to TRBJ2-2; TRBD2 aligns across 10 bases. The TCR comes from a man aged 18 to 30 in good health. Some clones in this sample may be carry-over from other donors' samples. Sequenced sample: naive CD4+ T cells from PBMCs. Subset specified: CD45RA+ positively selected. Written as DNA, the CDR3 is TGTGCCACCAGCAGTCCTAGCGGGAGTGCCCTCGGGGAGCTGTTTTTT. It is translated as CATSSPSGSALGELFF.